Sequencing of this TCR beta chain was carried out in a study of stem cell transplantation in POMP-related autoinflammatory disease. Study-wide background: Through one year post-transplant, neutrophils and platelets were 100% of graft donor origin. The study, taken as a whole, reports: PRAID patients trended toward lower TRB diversity and higher clonality in all analyzed T-cell subsets.

Libraries were prepared by immunoSEQ multiplex PCR; TCRdb keeps only in-frame clonotypes and omits some of them. The data hold approximately 65,000 clones, with approximately 91% observed a single time. This clone came up once. Its cognate antigen is unknown. Germline V lookup: CDR1 SGHRS, CDR2 YFSETQ. V was pared by 4 bases and J by 3 bases, with 11 bases between. The CDR3 is 15 residues long. This chain connects TRBV5-1 to TRBJ1-6, with a possible D match to TRBD1 (6 bases). The source material was CD4+ T cells from PBMCs, sampled after stem cell transplantation. The receptor's source is a human patient with POMP-related autoinflammation and immune dysregulation (PRAID). Some T cells could come from the graft donor. The CDR3 bases are TGCGCCAGCAGCCCAGTACAGGGCTATAATTCACCCCTCCACTTT. Translating it yields CASSPVQGYNSPLHF.